The 32 T cell receptor beta chains below all came from one sample that was sequenced in a study of control samples from healthy donors and cancer patients. Clones were read by immunoSEQ multiplex PCR, and TCRdb kept only the in-frame ones, dropping some. The sample yields around 150,000 clones, over 90% seen once. The specimen sequenced was blood. Source of these receptors: a woman aged 25-40 years in good health.

The chain has TRBV28 and TRBJ2-7, with TRBD1 matching over 11 bases. Trimming removed 5 bases from V and 6 bases from J; junction bases left unmatched: 6. CDR1 is MDHEN and CDR2 is SYDVKM in the germline V gene. There are 14 residues in the CDR3. The CDR3 nucleotides read TGTGCCAGCAGTATACCGGGACAGGGGGGCGAGCAGTACTTC. Translated, it gives CASSIPGQGGEQYF.

The chain employs TRBV9 and TRBJ1-2; no clear D gene. The V end was cut by 3 bases, the J end by 4 bases, with 19 bases between. Germline CDR1 and CDR2: SGDLS and YYNGEE. CDR3 length: 16 amino acids. The CDR3 region is CASSEGSNLLGYGYTF. The CDR3 region has the DNA TGTGCCAGCAGCGAGGGCTCTAACCTGCTGGGCTATGGCTACACCTTC.

The chain is built from TRBV5-1 and TRBJ1-2, with 7 bases lining up with TRBD1. The CDR3 totals 14 residues. CDR1 and CDR2 from the germline V gene are SGHRS and YFSETQ. Unmatched junction bases numbered 11, after V lost 4 bases and J lost 8 bases. The CDR3 sequence is CASSPTGAKGGYTF. In nucleotides, the CDR3 is TGCGCCAGCAGCCCAACAGGGGCAAAGGGGGGCTACACCTTC.

This clone has a handful of counts. V usage is TRBV6-4 and J usage is TRBJ2-3; TRBD2 matches at 7 bases. The CDR3 loop spans 14 amino acids. V lost 2 bases and J lost 2; bases outside the gene matches: 1. Per the germline V gene, CDR1 is MRHNA and CDR2 is SNTAGT. The chain's CDR3 is CASSDGGDTDTQYF. The CDR3 DNA is TGTGCCAGCAGTGACGGGGGGGACACAGATACGCAGTATTTT.

This rearrangement joins TRBV30 to TRBJ2-7, with D possibly TRBD2 on 6 matching bases. The germline CDR1 and CDR2 sequences are GTSNPN and SVGIG (reference sequence). The CDR3 is 12 amino acids. V lost 2 bases and J 2 bases, leaving 7 bases between the germline ends. The CDR3 sequence: CAWSRTTYEQYF. The CDR3 DNA reads as TGTGCCTGGAGTAGGACTACCTACGAGCAGTACTTC.

CDR3 in amino acids: CASSVAGGRSGNTIYF. CDR3 sequence (DNA): TGTGCCAGCAGCGTAGCAGGGGGCAGGTCTGGAAACACCATATATTTT. The J gene is TRBJ1-3, the V gene TRBV9, with 8 bases lining up with TRBD1. This CDR3 has 16 amino acids. V was clipped by 0 bases and J by 1 base; unmatched bases: 3. The germline V gene encodes CDR1 SGDLS and CDR2 YYNGEE.

The chain links TRBV5-5 to TRBJ2-7; D tentatively fits TRBD1 or TRBD2 (6 bases each). Germline V gene data show CDR1 as SGHKS and CDR2 as YYEKEE (reference sequence). The germline V and J ends were trimmed by 5 bases and 5 bases, with 17 bases remaining between them. There are 14 residues in the CDR3. The DNA for the CDR3 is TGTGCCAGCAGGCTGACAGGAGGGCTGGACGAGCAGTACTTC. It translates to CASRLTGGLDEQYF. Looking up the rest from reference TRBV5-5 and TRBJ2-7 gives the full variable domain: DAGVTQSPTHLIKTRGQQVTLRCSPISGHKSVSWYQQVLGQGPQFIFQYYEKEERGRGNFPDRFSARQFPNYSSELNVNALLLGDSALYLCASRLTGGLDEQYFGPGTRLTVT.

The chain is built from TRBV28 and TRBJ2-3, with D perhaps matching TRBD1 (6 bases). The V end was cut by 5 bases, the J end by 5 bases, with 17 bases between. CDR3 length: 15 amino acids. Germline loops: CDR1 MDHEN, CDR2 SYDVKM. The CDR3 loop is CASSPGTRAGDTQYF. In nucleotides, the CDR3 is TGTGCCAGCAGTCCCGGGACAAGGGCCGGAGATACGCAGTATTTT.

The rearrangement uses TRBV5-4 and TRBJ2-1; no definite D call. The CDR3 sequence is 12 residues long. CDR1 is SGHNT, CDR2 YYREEE, per germline (reference sequence). V was cut by 0 bases and J by 5 bases, with 3 bases left in between. This CDR3 is CASSLVNNEQFF. CDR3 sequence (DNA): TGTGCCAGCAGCTTGGTTAACAATGAGCAGTTCTTC.

The V call is TRBV7-9, the J call TRBJ2-3, with D maybe TRBD2 (5 bases). The CDR3 runs 12 residues. Per the germline V gene, CDR1 is SEHNR and CDR2 is FQNEAQ (reference sequence). V lost 5 bases and J lost 10, with 13 bases in between. The CDR3 DNA follows: TGTGCCAGCAGCCCCGGGCCCGGGGCGCAGTATTTT. Protein product: CASSPGPGAQYF.

This chain connects TRBV13 to TRBJ1-1; 11 nucleotides match TRBD1. With V trimmed by 5 bases and J by 4 bases, 6 bases remained unmatched. This CDR3 region has 15 residues. Per germline, CDR1 PRHDT and CDR2 FYEKMQ (reference sequence). This CDR3 reads CASSRGTGGGTEAFF. The CDR3, as DNA: TGTGCCAGCAGCAGAGGGACAGGGGGAGGCACTGAAGCTTTCTTT.

The chain employs TRBV30 and TRBJ2-7; no clear D. The germline V and J ends were trimmed by 1 base and 0 bases, with 13 bases remaining between them. CDR1 and CDR2 (germline): GTSNPN, SVGIG (reference sequence). The CDR3 has 15 amino acids. The CDR3 loop is CAWSGSQLLSYEQYF. In nucleotides, the CDR3 is TGTGCCTGGAGTGGGTCCCAGCTCCTCTCCTACGAGCAGTACTTC.

The J gene is TRBJ1-2, the V gene TRBV29-1, with TRBD1 matching 8 bases. Germline loops: CDR1 SQVTM, CDR2 ANQGSEA. Germline trimming cut 3 bases from V and 7 bases from J; bases unmatched to any gene: 4. The CDR3 totals 12 residues. CDR3 in DNA: TGCAGCGTTGAGGACAGGGACATTGGCTACACCTTC. Its translation: CSVEDRDIGYTF.

Written as DNA, the CDR3 is TGTGCCAGCAGTTTTGAGGGAGATGAAAAACTGTTTTTT. This sequence encodes CASSFEGDEKLFF. V usage is TRBV28 and J usage is TRBJ1-4; D unclear. This CDR3 comprises 13 residues. Trimming stripped 3 bases from V and 6 bases from J, with 8 bases between. Germline V gives CDR1 MDHEN, CDR2 SYDVKM.

For the CDR3, the DNA is TGCGCCAGCAGCTTGGCCGAGAACCGCCCCTTTGGACCCGGGAGCTATGGCTACACCTTC. Its protein is CASSLAENRPFGPGSYGYTF. V and J are TRBV5-1 and TRBJ1-2; D remains unclear. Germline V gives CDR1 SGHRS, CDR2 YFSETQ. V was cut by 0 bases and J by 4 bases, with 28 bases left in between. The CDR3 totals 20 residues.

V and J are TRBV2 and TRBJ2-1; 8 bases fit TRBD1. The CDR3 has 17 amino acids. The germline V gene encodes CDR1 SNHLY and CDR2 FYNNEI. Unmatched junction bases numbered 11, after V lost 1 base and J lost 6 bases. CDR3 residues: CASSEGTGLKVANEQFF. CDR3 DNA sequence: TGTGCCAGCAGTGAAGGGACAGGGCTAAAGGTTGCCAATGAGCAGTTCTTC.

This clone was observed a single time. The chain employs TRBV6-6 and TRBJ2-2, with 11 bases lining up with TRBD1. This CDR3 is 16 amino acids long. Germline V gives CDR1 MNHNY, CDR2 SVGAGI (reference sequence). V was clipped by 5 bases and J by 5 bases; unmatched bases: 7. In DNA, the CDR3 is TGTGCCAGCAGTCCACCGGGACAGGGGGGAACCGGGGAGCTGTTTTTT. Translation gives CASSPPGQGGTGELFF.

The chain is built from TRBV7-8 and TRBJ2-1; 7 nucleotides agree with TRBD1. This CDR3 spans 12 amino acids. The V and J ends lost 5 bases and 8 bases, in that order; junction bases with no gene match: 3. CDR1 SGHVS and CDR2 FQNEAQ come from the germline V gene. CDR3 region: CASSPQGDEQFF. CDR3 sequence (DNA): TGTGCCAGCAGCCCCCAGGGGGATGAGCAGTTCTTC.

The chain has TRBV28 and TRBJ2-3, with D perhaps TRBD2 (6 bases). Germline V gives CDR1 MDHEN, CDR2 SYDVKM. The CDR3 loop spans 17 amino acids. V lost 4 bases to trimming and J lost 1 base, with 18 bases between them. Here the CDR3 DNA reads TGTGCCAGCAGTTCCCGGGGGAAGTCCCCTGGCACAGATACGCAGTATTTT. Translation gives CASSSRGKSPGTDTQYF.

The chain couples TRBV5-1 to TRBJ2-5; TRBD1 agrees at 11 bases. The germline V gene encodes CDR1 SGHRS and CDR2 YFSETQ. Germline trimming cut 3 bases from V and 5 bases from J; bases unmatched to any gene: 6. The CDR3 has 15 amino acids. The CDR3: CASSSDRGQWETQYF. The CDR3 DNA is TGCGCCAGCAGCTCGGACAGGGGGCAGTGGGAGACCCAGTACTTC.

The rearrangement uses TRBV19 and TRBJ1-5; a possible D gene is TRBD1 (6 bases). Trimming cost V 8 bases and J 6 bases, with 17 bases left between them. CDR3 size: 14 residues. Germline loops: CDR1 LNHDA, CDR2 SQIVND (reference sequence). The DNA of the CDR3 is TGTGCCAGTTCCCCCGGGGGCTTGGGTCAGCCCCAGCATTTT. It yields the protein CASSPGGLGQPQHF.

The chain employs TRBV28 and TRBJ1-2, with a possible D match to TRBD1 (5 bases). This CDR3 is built from 14 residues. Trimming removed 2 bases at V and 6 bases at J, with 13 bases between. Germline V gene lookup returns CDR1 MDHEN and CDR2 SYDVKM. CDR3 loop: CASSLSSWGDGYTF. CDR3 DNA: TGTGCCAGCAGTTTAAGTAGTTGGGGGGATGGCTACACCTTC.

The genes are TRBV25-1 and TRBJ1-2; TRBD1 matches at 7 bases. CDR1 and CDR2 from the germline V gene are MGHDK and SYGVNS. V gave up 3 bases and J gave up 4 bases; unmatched junction bases: 2. This CDR3 is 13 amino acids long. The CDR3 region is CASSETGTYGYTF. Written as DNA, the CDR3 is TGTGCCAGCAGTGAGACAGGGACCTATGGCTACACCTTC.

The chain has TRBV6-1 and TRBJ2-2; D is uncertain. Germline CDR1 MNHNS, CDR2 SASEGT. CDR3 length equals 18 residues. V lost 1 base to trimming and J lost 0 bases, with 15 bases between them. CDR3 bases: TGTGCCAGCAGTGAAGTTTATGCCGCCAGGTCGAACACCGGGGAGCTGTTTTTT. Protein: CASSEVYAARSNTGELFF.

The rearrangement links TRBV2 to TRBJ1-2, with TRBD1 as a possible D gene (5 bases). Germline-derived CDR1 and CDR2 are SNHLY and FYNNEI. Between the trimmed V and J ends, which lost 2 bases and 4 bases, there was a span of 8 bases. This CDR3 spans 13 amino acids. The CDR3 reads CASSEHRSYGYTF. CDR3 DNA sequence: TGTGCCAGCAGTGAACACAGGAGCTATGGCTACACCTTC.

This rearrangement joins TRBV5-1 to TRBJ2-2; D is ambiguous. V lost 0 bases, J lost 1 base, and 7 bases lay in between. Germline CDR1 SGHRS, CDR2 YFSETQ. The CDR3 is 15 residues long. The DNA for the CDR3 is TGCGCCAGCAGCTTGGAGGAGCTGAACACCGGGGAGCTGTTTTTT. Its translation is CASSLEELNTGELFF.

The chain joins TRBV27 to TRBJ1-6; the D gene is possibly TRBD1 (5 bases). Germline V gene lookup returns CDR1 MNHEY and CDR2 SMNVEV (reference sequence). Trimming cost V 7 bases and J 5 bases, with 12 bases left between them. The CDR3 contains 14 residues. The CDR3 sequence is CASKLREDNSPLHF. The CDR3 DNA follows: TGTGCCAGCAAACTCAGGGAGGATAATTCACCCCTCCACTTT.

The V call is TRBV28, the J call TRBJ2-1, with 14 bases lining up with TRBD2. The trim removed 5 bases at V and 0 bases at J, leaving 12 bases unmatched. The CDR3 runs 20 residues. Germline-derived CDR1 and CDR2 are MDHEN and SYDVKM. This chain's CDR3 is CASSPLMGLAGVGSYNEQFF. CDR3 nucleotides: TGTGCCAGCAGTCCCCTAATGGGACTAGCGGGAGTAGGCTCCTACAATGAGCAGTTCTTC.

This clone is a singleton in its sample. The chain employs TRBV6-5 and TRBJ1-2, with TRBD1 matching 9 bases. This CDR3 region has 13 residues. Germline V gives CDR1 MNHEY, CDR2 SVGAGI. V shed 7 bases, J shed 7 bases, and the junction held 7 bases outside the gene matches. Here the CDR3 reads CASKLQGAGGYTF. Written as DNA, the CDR3 is TGTGCCAGCAAATTACAGGGGGCCGGTGGCTACACCTTC.

The chain has TRBV27 and TRBJ1-5; weak D call: TRBD1 (5 bases). CDR3 length equals 15 residues. CDR1 and CDR2 from the germline V gene are MNHEY and SMNVEV (reference sequence). V was trimmed by 5 bases and J by 4 bases, leaving 15 bases between them. The CDR3 reads CASSAYGTGNQPQHF. For the CDR3, the DNA is TGTGCCAGCAGTGCGTACGGGACGGGTAATCAGCCCCAGCATTTT.

This rearrangement joins TRBV24-1 to TRBJ2-1, with TRBD1 matching over 7 bases. Germline V lookup: CDR1 KGHDR, CDR2 SFDVKD. CDR3 length: 18 amino acids. With V trimmed by 3 bases and J by 4 bases, 14 bases remained unmatched. The CDR3: CATSDAMNPGQKYNEQFF. The CDR3 DNA sequence: TGTGCCACCAGTGATGCCATGAATCCGGGACAGAAATACAATGAGCAGTTCTTC.

The gene calls are TRBV7-9 and TRBJ2-3; possible D gene TRBD2, 6 bases. Trimming pared 4 bases from V and 0 bases from J, leaving 14 bases between. This CDR3 has 16 amino acids. Germline CDR1 reads SEHNR; CDR2 reads FQNEAQ (reference sequence). The CDR3 loop is CASSWPEGTSTDTQYF. The DNA for the CDR3 is TGTGCCAGCAGCTGGCCCGAGGGGACTAGCACAGATACGCAGTATTTT.